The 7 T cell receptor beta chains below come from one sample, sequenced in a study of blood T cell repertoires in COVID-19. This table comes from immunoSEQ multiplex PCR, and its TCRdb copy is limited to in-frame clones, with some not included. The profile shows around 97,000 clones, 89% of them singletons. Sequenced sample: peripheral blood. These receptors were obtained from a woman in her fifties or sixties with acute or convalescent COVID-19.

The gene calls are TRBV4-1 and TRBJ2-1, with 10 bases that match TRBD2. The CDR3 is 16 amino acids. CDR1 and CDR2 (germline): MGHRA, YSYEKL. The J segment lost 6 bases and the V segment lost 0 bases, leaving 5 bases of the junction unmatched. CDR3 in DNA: TGCGCCAGCAGCCAAGAGGGACTAGCGAGGGGCAATGAGCAGTTCTTC. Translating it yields CASSQEGLARGNEQFF.

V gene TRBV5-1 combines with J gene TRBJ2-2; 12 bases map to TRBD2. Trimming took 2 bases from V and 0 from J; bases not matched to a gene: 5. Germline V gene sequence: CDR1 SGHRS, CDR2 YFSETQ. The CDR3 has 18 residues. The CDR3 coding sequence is TGCGCCAGCAGCTTTCGGCTAGCGGGAGGGCCGAACACCGGGGAGCTGTTTTTT. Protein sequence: CASSFRLAGGPNTGELFF.

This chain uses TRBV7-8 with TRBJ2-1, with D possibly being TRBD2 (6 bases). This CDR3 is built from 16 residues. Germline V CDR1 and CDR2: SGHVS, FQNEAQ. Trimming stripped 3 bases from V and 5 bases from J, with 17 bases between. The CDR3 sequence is CASSFGDLKIHNEQFF. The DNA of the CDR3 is TGTGCCAGCAGCTTCGGGGACTTAAAAATTCACAATGAGCAGTTCTTC. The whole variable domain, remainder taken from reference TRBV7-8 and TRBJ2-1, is GAGVSQSPRYKVAKRGQDVALRCDPISGHVSLFWYQQALGQGPEFLTYFQNEAQLDKSGLPSDRFFAERPEGSVSTLKIQRTQQEDSAVYLCASSFGDLKIHNEQFFGPGTRLTVL.

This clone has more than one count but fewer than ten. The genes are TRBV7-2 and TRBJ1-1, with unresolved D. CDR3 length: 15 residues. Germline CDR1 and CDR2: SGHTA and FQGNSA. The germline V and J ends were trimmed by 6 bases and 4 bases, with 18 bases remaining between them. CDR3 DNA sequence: TGTGCCAGCAGTCAAGCGGTGAATGTGGGCACTGAAGCTTTCTTT. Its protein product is CASSQAVNVGTEAFF.

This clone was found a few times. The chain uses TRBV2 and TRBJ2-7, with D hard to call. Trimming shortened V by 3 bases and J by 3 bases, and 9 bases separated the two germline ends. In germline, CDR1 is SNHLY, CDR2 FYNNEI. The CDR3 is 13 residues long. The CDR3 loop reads CASSDSNDYEQYV. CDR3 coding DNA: TGTGCCAGCAGTGACTCTAATGACTACGAGCAGTACGTC.

CDR3 sequence reads: CASRVGTGRTGELFF. The CDR3 coding sequence is TGTGCCAGCAGGGTCGGGACAGGGCGCACCGGGGAGCTGTTTTTT. The chain recombines TRBV6-5 with TRBJ2-2, with 9 bases lining up with TRBD1. The CDR3 consists of 15 residues. Germline trimming cut 6 bases from V and 4 bases from J; bases unmatched to any gene: 6. Germline V CDR1 and CDR2: MNHEY, SVGAGI.

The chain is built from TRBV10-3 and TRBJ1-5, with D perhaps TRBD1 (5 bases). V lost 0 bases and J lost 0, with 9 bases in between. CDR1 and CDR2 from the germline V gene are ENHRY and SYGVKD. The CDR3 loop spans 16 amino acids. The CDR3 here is CAISESRQGSNQPQHF. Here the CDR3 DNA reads TGTGCCATCAGTGAGTCGAGGCAGGGTAGCAATCAGCCCCAGCATTTT.